These T cell receptor beta chains were read from a single sample in a study of CD8 T cells in Susac syndrome. Via MiXCR, TCRdb re-called the immunoSEQ multiplex PCR reads, giving one row per CDR3 protein. Among 140,000 to 150,000 distinct CDR3 sequences listed, under 97% were seen once. Sequencing was performed on CD4+ T cells from PBMCs. The receptors were sampled from a human donor with Susac syndrome. CDR3s include the opening cysteine and the closing phenylalanine or tryptophan. D genes are given only for firm matches. Clone size, where shown, is once, few, many, or a class for clones that have expanded.

>TRBJ1-1|-|TRBD1|TRBV3-1|13
CASSQGTGGKSFF
TGTGCCAGCAGCCAAGGGACAGGGGGCAAAAGCTTCTTT
>TRBJ2-4|-|-|TRBV3-1|13
CASSQSQQNIQYF
TGTGCCAGCAGCCAAAGTCAACAAAACATTCAGTACTTC
>TRBJ2-3|-|-|TRBV12-3/TRBV12-4|14
CASSLQLAPDTQYF
TGTGCCAGCAGTCTACAACTTGCACCAGATACGCAGTATTTT
>TRBJ1-6|-|-|TRBV21-1|18
CASSKEVVCGMRNSPLHF
TGTGCCAGCAGCAAAGAGGTCGTTTGTGGGATGAGAAATTCACCCCTCCACTTT
>TRBJ1-5|-|TRBD1|TRBV7-2|14
CASSWGQGVQPQHF
TGTGCCAGCAGCTGGGGACAGGGGGTACAGCCCCAGCATTTT
>TRBJ2-3|-|-|TRBV20-1|14
CSAAQVGGTDTQYF
TGCAGTGCTGCCCAGGTAGGGGGCACAGATACGCAGTATTTT
>TRBJ2-1|-|-|TRBV29-1|10
CSVGGNEQFF
TGCAGCGTTGGGGGGAATGAGCAGTTCTTC
>TRBJ2-7|-|TRBD1|TRBV6-2/TRBV6-3|15
CASSSSGTGGYEQYF
TGTGCCAGCAGTTCCTCCGGGACAGGGGGATACGAGCAGTACTTC
>TRBJ2-3|once|-|TRBV7-9|14
CASSGTESGDTQYF
TGTGCCAGCAGCGGTACCGAAAGCGGAGATACGCAGTATTTT
>TRBJ2-5|-|-|TRBV5-1|21
CASSPGHGQNYKRPGSSAQYF
TGCGCCAGCAGCCCAGGACACGGACAAAACTACAAGAGACCGGGGTCCAGTGCCCAGTACTTC
>TRBJ1-2|-|-|TRBV12-3/TRBV12-4|14
CASRRDKARGGYTF
TGTGCCAGCAGACGGGACAAGGCGCGAGGGGGCTACACCTTC